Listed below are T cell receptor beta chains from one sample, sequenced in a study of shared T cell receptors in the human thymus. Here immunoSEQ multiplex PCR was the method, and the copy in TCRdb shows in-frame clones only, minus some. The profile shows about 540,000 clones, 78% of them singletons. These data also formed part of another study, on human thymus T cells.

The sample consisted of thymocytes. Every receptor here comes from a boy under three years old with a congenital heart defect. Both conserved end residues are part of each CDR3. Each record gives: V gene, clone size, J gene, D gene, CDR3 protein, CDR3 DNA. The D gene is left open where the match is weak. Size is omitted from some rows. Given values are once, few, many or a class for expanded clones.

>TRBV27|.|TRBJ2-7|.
CASSLSPGTPSTYEQYF
TGTGCCAGCAGTTTATCCCCTGGGACTCCCTCTACCTACGAGCAGTACTTC
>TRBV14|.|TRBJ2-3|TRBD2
CASSPPRTSGNDTQYF
TGTGCCAGCAGCCCCCCGAGGACTAGCGGGAACGATACGCAGTATTTT
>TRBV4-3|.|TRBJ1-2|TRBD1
CASSQDFLGPTGGYGYTF
TGCGCCAGCAGCCAAGATTTTCTAGGGCCCACAGGGGGCTATGGCTACACCTTC
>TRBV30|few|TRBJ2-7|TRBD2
CAWATWGPGGPYEQYF
TGTGCCTGGGCTACCTGGGGTCCGGGAGGGCCTTACGAGCAGTACTTC
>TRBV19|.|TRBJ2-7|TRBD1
CASSTPDRVNEQYF
TGTGCCAGTAGTACCCCGGACAGGGTAAACGAGCAGTACTTC
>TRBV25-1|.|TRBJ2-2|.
CASRSGTSNTGELFF
TGTGCCAGCAGATCCGGGACATCGAACACCGGGGAGCTGTTTTTT
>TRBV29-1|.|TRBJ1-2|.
CSVVAPGGYGYTF
TGCAGCGTTGTGGCCCCCGGCGGGTATGGCTACACCTTC
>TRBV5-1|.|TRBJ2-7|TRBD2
CASSLELAGDWYEQYF
TGCGCCAGCAGCTTGGAACTAGCGGGAGATTGGTACGAGCAGTACTTC
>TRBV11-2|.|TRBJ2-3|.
CASSHTDTQYF
TGTGCCAGCAGCCACACAGATACGCAGTATTTT
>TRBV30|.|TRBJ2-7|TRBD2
CAWRGGREGHEQYF
TGTGCCTGGAGGGGGGGTAGGGAGGGCCACGAGCAGTACTTC
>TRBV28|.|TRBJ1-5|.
CASTVYKTGGQPQHF
TGTGCCAGCACAGTTTATAAGACAGGCGGTCAGCCCCAGCATTTT
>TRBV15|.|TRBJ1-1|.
CATSSRGNTEAFF
TGTGCCACCAGCTCCCGGGGGAACACTGAAGCTTTCTTT